This T cell receptor beta chain was identified during a study of Graves' ophthalmopathy and Graves' hyperthyroidism. The sequenced template was RNA, covering the TCR beta CDR3 region. Second-round multiplex PCR came after first-round RT-PCR with HTBI primers. TCRdb reprocessed the multiplex PCR reads via MiXCR and lists one record per CDR3 protein. The table records roughly 700,000 distinct CDR3 sequences, 40% of them present only once. Unmatched junction bases numbered 7, after V lost 5 bases and J lost 8 bases. The CDR3 has 13 amino acids. CDR1 is MGHDK and CDR2 is SYGVNS in the germline V gene. Source material: peripheral blood. The TCR originated in an adult man with Graves' ophthalmopathy. The V call is TRBV25-1, the J call TRBJ1-2, with 8 bases lining up with TRBD1. This CDR3 reads CASSLRTGWGYTF. As DNA, the CDR3 is TGTGCCAGCAGTTTGAGGACAGGGTGGGGCTACACCTTC.